This TCR beta chain came from a study of beta chain features in type 1 diabetes. This clone turned up a few times. The CDR3 extends over 17 amino acids. Trimming left V 10 bases short and J 0 bases short, with 21 bases between. Germline lookup yields CDR1 LNHDA and CDR2 SQIVND (reference sequence). What was sequenced were expressed TCRB transcripts, since all of the isolated RNA had been reverse transcribed. Clones were sequenced by immunoSEQ multiplex PCR, and TCRdb holds only the in-frame ones, with some missing. The sample carries hundreds of thousands of clones, around 15% recorded once. This receptor was identified in a man younger than 35 in good health. This rearrangement joins TRBV19 to TRBJ2-2; D possibly uses TRBD1 or TRBD2 (5 bases each). Sequencing was performed on naive CD4+ T cells from blood. The CDR3 here is CATMRLGENTNTGELFF. CDR3 coding DNA: TGTGCCACCATGAGGTTGGGGGAGAATACGAACACCGGGGAGCTGTTTTTT.